These 26 T cell receptor beta chains were sequenced from one sample in a study of CD8 T cells in Susac syndrome. Random hexamers were used to reverse transcribe an amount of about 0.45 to 1 ug RNA. TCRdb re-called the immunoSEQ multiplex PCR reads through MiXCR, storing one row per CDR3 protein. The table records around 180,000 distinct CDR3 sequences, 90% to 95% of them present only once. The sample comprised CD4+ T cells from PBMCs. These receptors originate from a human donor with multiple sclerosis.

V is TRBV5-1 and J is TRBJ2-5; 10 positions match TRBD2. J was trimmed by 5 bases and V by 1 base; bases with no gene match: 8. Germline values: CDR1 SGHRS, CDR2 YFSETQ. The CDR3 runs 16 residues. The CDR3 sequence: CASSLLAGVNSETQYF. CDR3 in DNA: TGCGCCAGCAGCTTGCTAGCGGGAGTTAATTCTGAGACCCAGTACTTC.

The chain links TRBV19 to TRBJ1-1; a possible D gene is TRBD1 (5 bases). The germline V gene has CDR1 LNHDA and CDR2 SQIVND (reference sequence). The CDR3 is 15 residues long. Trimming shortened V by 7 bases and J by 2 bases, and 17 bases separated the two germline ends. DNA of the CDR3: TGTGCCAGTACCACCCCTGGGGGTGAAAACACTGAAGCTTTCTTT. Encoded protein: CASTTPGGENTEAFF.

This sequence joins TRBV5-4 and TRBJ2-4; TRBD2 matches at 8 bases. Germline CDR1 is SGHNT and CDR2 is YYREEE (reference sequence). V trimming: 5 bases; J trimming: 9 bases; junction bases outside the gene matches: 13. The length of the CDR3 is 15 residues. The CDR3 bases are TGTGCCAGCAGTCCCTCAAGCGGGAGAGCAACCATTCAGTACTTC. Translation: CASSPSSGRATIQYF.

The chain recombines TRBV2 with TRBJ1-2; D not certain. This CDR3 region has 13 residues. Trimming pared 2 bases from V and 6 bases from J, leaving 10 bases between. Germline-derived CDR1 and CDR2 are SNHLY and FYNNEI. CDR3 amino acids: CASSEMSVNGYTF. CDR3 nucleotides: TGTGCCAGCAGTGAAATGTCAGTGAATGGCTACACCTTC.

The chain couples TRBV3-1 to TRBJ2-5, with D unclear. CDR1 is LGHDT, CDR2 YNNKEL, per germline (reference sequence). The CDR3 runs 12 residues. V lost 2 bases, J lost 6 bases, and 7 bases lay in between. The CDR3 is CASSQRSKTQYF. The CDR3 DNA follows: TGTGCCAGCAGCCAAAGGAGCAAGACCCAGTACTTC.

V gene TRBV6-6 combines with J gene TRBJ2-3; 8 bases fit TRBD1. The CDR3 length is 13 residues. Germline lookup yields CDR1 MNHNY and CDR2 SVGAGI (reference sequence). The trim removed 6 bases at V and 5 bases at J, leaving 4 bases unmatched. The CDR3 is CASRPQGEDTQYF. The CDR3 DNA follows: TGTGCCAGCAGGCCACAGGGGGAAGATACGCAGTATTTT.

The chain recombines TRBV9 with TRBJ2-5; tentatively, D is TRBD1 or TRBD2 (5 bases each). The V gene's germline CDR1 is SGDLS and CDR2 YYNGEE. The V gene lost 0 bases and the J gene lost 5 bases, with 14 bases spanning the gap. The CDR3 is 15 amino acids. The DNA of the CDR3 is TGTGCCAGCAGCGTAGCGTACGGGGCGGCGGAGACCCAGTACTTC. Its protein product is CASSVAYGAAETQYF. The full variable domain, rest sourced from reference TRBV9 and TRBJ2-5, is DSGVTQTPKHLITATGQRVTLRCSPRSGDLSVYWYQQSLDQGLQFLIQYYNGEERAKGNILERFSAQQFPDLHSELNLSSLELGDSALYFCASSVAYGAAETQYFGPGTRLLVL.

V usage is TRBV7-9 and J usage is TRBJ1-6; perhaps TRBD1 as D (6 bases). The CDR3 spans 18 residues. Germline V lookup: CDR1 SEHNR, CDR2 FQNEAQ (reference sequence). V was cut by 1 base and J by 6 bases, with 19 bases left in between. CDR3 amino acids: CASSLVPAGVPLNSPLHF. For the CDR3, the DNA is TGTGCCAGCAGCTTAGTACCCGCAGGGGTCCCTCTTAATTCACCCCTCCACTTT.

The chain joins TRBV23-1 to TRBJ1-1; 8 bases agree with TRBD1. TRBV23-1 is an open reading frame whose function is uncertain. CDR3 length: 19 amino acids. The J segment lost 1 base and the V segment lost 0 bases, leaving 13 bases of the junction unmatched. CDR3 residues: CASSQSIKAGGRGNTEAFF. CDR3 nucleotide sequence: TGCGCCAGCAGTCAATCTATTAAGGCAGGGGGCCGCGGGAACACTGAAGCTTTCTTT.

The count of this clonotype is one. The chain recombines TRBV5-1 with TRBJ2-3; D call uncertain. V was trimmed by 0 bases and J by 4 bases, leaving 9 bases between them. Germline values: CDR1 SGHRS, CDR2 YFSETQ. This CDR3 region has 14 residues. Here the CDR3 reads CASSLVSVADTQYF. The CDR3 DNA reads as TGCGCCAGCAGCTTGGTGTCAGTCGCAGATACGCAGTATTTT. The variable domain in full, with the rest retrieved from reference TRBV5-1 and TRBJ2-3, is KAGVTQTPRYLIKTRGQQVTLSCSPISGHRSVSWYQQTPGQGLQFLFEYFSETQRNKGNFPGRFSGRQFSNSRSEMNVSTLELGDSALYLCASSLVSVADTQYFGPGTRLTVL.

The J gene is TRBJ1-3, the V gene TRBV2; D gene ambiguous. Between the trimmed V and J ends, which lost 7 bases and 0 bases, there was a span of 13 bases. Germline V gives CDR1 SNHLY, CDR2 FYNNEI. The CDR3 is 15 amino acids. The CDR3 reads CASKPNGPSGNTIYF. CDR3 DNA: TGTGCCAGCAAACCAAATGGGCCCTCTGGAAACACCATATATTTT.

The chain uses TRBV18 and TRBJ2-5; D might be TRBD1 (6 bases). The CDR3 has 15 amino acids. With 3 bases removed from V and 2 bases from J, the gap between germline ends came to 13 bases. CDR1 KGHSH and CDR2 LQKENI come from the germline V gene. The CDR3: CASSPDDRPQETQYF. The CDR3 nucleotides are TGTGCCAGCTCACCCGACGACAGGCCACAAGAGACCCAGTACTTC.

This chain links TRBV19 with TRBJ2-1, with D perhaps matching TRBD1 (5 bases). CDR1 is LNHDA, CDR2 SQIVND, per germline (reference sequence). CDR3 size: 14 residues. The germline V and J ends were trimmed by 8 bases and 0 bases, with 11 bases remaining between them. CDR3: CASWGRDSYNEQFF. DNA of the CDR3: TGTGCCAGTTGGGGCCGCGACTCCTACAATGAGCAGTTCTTC.

V usage is TRBV19 and J usage is TRBJ2-7, with TRBD1 matching 7 bases. This CDR3 comprises 14 residues. J was trimmed by 0 bases and V by 5 bases; bases with no gene match: 4. CDR1 is LNHDA and CDR2 is SQIVND in the germline V gene (reference sequence). The CDR3 here is CASSGNRGSYEQYF. The CDR3 DNA reads as TGTGCCAGTAGTGGCAACAGGGGCTCCTACGAGCAGTACTTC.

The chain has TRBV15 and TRBJ2-5, with D uncertain. The CDR3 consists of 15 residues. The V gene lost 0 bases and the J gene lost 4 bases, with 12 bases spanning the gap. The germline gives CDR1 LNHNV, CDR2 YYDKDF (reference sequence). The CDR3 spells CATSRDLVIGETQYF. Written as DNA, the CDR3 is TGTGCCACCAGCAGAGATTTAGTCATCGGAGAGACCCAGTACTTC.

The chain carries TRBV25-1 and TRBJ1-6; TRBD1 matches at 8 bases. CDR1 and CDR2 from the germline V gene are MGHDK and SYGVNS. The J segment lost 4 bases and the V segment lost 0 bases, leaving 2 bases of the junction unmatched. This CDR3 is 16 amino acids long. CDR3 in amino acids: CASSEYRTGYNSPLHF. The CDR3 coding sequence is TGTGCCAGCAGTGAATATCGGACAGGGTATAATTCACCCCTCCACTTT.

The V call is TRBV18, the J call TRBJ1-5, with TRBD1 matching over 9 bases. This CDR3 is built from 15 residues. CDR1 is KGHSH, CDR2 LQKENI, per germline. J lost 7 bases, V lost 3 bases, and 7 bases had no gene match. In DNA form, the CDR3 reads TGTGCCAGCTCACCCCCGGGACAGGGAGGACAGCCCCAGCATTTT. It encodes CASSPPGQGGQPQHF.

The chain links TRBV5-1 to TRBJ2-7; 10 bases match TRBD1. Trimming at V came to 3 bases and at J to 3 bases, leaving 18 bases not matched to a gene. From germline, CDR1 is SGHRS and CDR2 YFSETQ. The CDR3 covers 19 residues. This chain's CDR3 is CASSSRIFQTGTGDYEQYF. CDR3 DNA: TGCGCCAGCAGCTCAAGAATCTTCCAAACCGGGACAGGGGACTACGAGCAGTACTTC.

To note about this clonotype: Its ends do not fully match the called genes, so a read error is possible. V and J are TRBV14 and TRBJ2-3, with D possibly being TRBD2 (6 bases). The CDR3 length is 12 residues. Looked up from germline, CDR1 is SGHDN and CDR2 is FVKESK. The CDR3 region has the DNA TGCAAAGGCGGGGTCTCGCGGGATACGCAGTATTTT. It encodes CKGGVSRDTQYF.

The chain recombines TRBV15 with TRBJ2-7; D possibly corresponds to TRBD1 (6 bases). CDR1 is LNHNV and CDR2 is YYDKDF in the germline V gene (reference sequence). The ends were cut back, 1 base at V and 5 bases at J, with 18 bases in the middle. This CDR3 comprises 16 residues. Written as DNA, the CDR3 is TGTGCCACCAGCAGAGTTGGAGGACAGAGGTTCCACGAGCAGTACTTC. Translated, it gives CATSRVGGQRFHEQYF.

This chain connects TRBV3-1 to TRBJ2-6; D not resolved. V lost 2 bases and J lost 3, with 2 bases in between. The CDR3 spans 13 residues. Per the germline V gene, CDR1 is LGHDT and CDR2 is YNNKEL (reference sequence). The CDR3 reads CASSQFGANVLTF. The CDR3 coding sequence is TGTGCCAGCAGCCAATTTGGGGCCAACGTCCTGACTTTC.

The chain recombines TRBV28 with TRBJ2-6; a weak D match, TRBD1 (6 bases). V was clipped by 2 bases and J by 0 bases, with 8 bases between them. The germline V gene encodes CDR1 MDHEN and CDR2 SYDVKM. The CDR3 has 16 amino acids. CDR3: CASSLRTASGANVLTF. CDR3 DNA: TGTGCCAGCAGTTTAAGGACAGCCTCTGGGGCCAACGTCCTGACTTTC.

The chain carries TRBV15 and TRBJ1-1; D possibly corresponds to TRBD1 (5 bases). V was clipped by 0 bases and J by 6 bases, with 8 bases between them. Germline CDR1 reads LNHNV; CDR2 reads YYDKDF (reference sequence). This CDR3 spans 13 amino acids. This CDR3 is CATSRDRGAEAFF. CDR3 sequence (DNA): TGTGCCACCAGCAGAGATCGGGGGGCTGAAGCTTTCTTT.

The CDR3 spells CSVGQILNTEAFF. CDR3 sequence (DNA): TGCAGCGTTGGACAGATATTGAACACTGAAGCTTTCTTT. This chain joins TRBV29-1 and TRBJ1-1, with D possibly TRBD1 on 5 matching bases. Germline V gives CDR1 SQVTM, CDR2 ANQGSEA. Between the trimmed V and J ends, which lost 4 bases and 0 bases, there was a span of 9 bases. CDR3 length: 13 residues.

This chain connects TRBV6-5 to TRBJ2-5, with TRBD1 matching over 9 bases. J gave up 5 bases and V 5 bases, and 9 bases lay outside the gene matches. The germline V gene has CDR1 MNHEY and CDR2 SVGAGI. The CDR3 length is 15 residues. The CDR3 sequence: CASSTVGQGSETQYF. The CDR3 DNA sequence: TGTGCCAGCAGTACAGTGGGACAGGGCTCGGAGACCCAGTACTTC.

The chain carries TRBV9 and TRBJ2-3; D unresolved. This CDR3 comprises 13 residues. Germline CDR1 is SGDLS and CDR2 is YYNGEE. V gave up 1 base and J gave up 3 bases, with 6 bases separating them. The CDR3 region is CASSVTPTDTQYF. The CDR3 region has the DNA TGTGCCAGCAGCGTAACTCCGACAGATACGCAGTATTTT.